This T cell receptor (beta chain) was documented in a study of graft-versus-host responses after intestinal transplantation. Remarks on this clone: Antigen unknown.

TCRdb's table, derived via immunoSEQ multiplex PCR, lists solely in-frame clones and lacks some. Among over 80,000 clones, 90% to 95% were seen once, and the ten largest hold approximately 0.18%. V gave up 2 bases and J gave up 1 base; unmatched junction bases: 13. The CDR3 loop spans 18 amino acids. Looked up from germline, CDR1 is LNHDA and CDR2 is SQIVND (reference sequence). The chain carries TRBV19 and TRBJ1-1; 7 nucleotides align to TRBD1. The source is a human donor who was the organ donor for an intestinal transplant. Sequenced material: unstimulated CD4+ T cells sorted from spleen or lymph node cells, taken before transplant. The CDR3 DNA is TGTGCCAGTAGTATATTATGGGCAGGGGGATCGACGAACACTGAAGCTTTCTTT. It codes for CASSILWAGGSTNTEAFF.